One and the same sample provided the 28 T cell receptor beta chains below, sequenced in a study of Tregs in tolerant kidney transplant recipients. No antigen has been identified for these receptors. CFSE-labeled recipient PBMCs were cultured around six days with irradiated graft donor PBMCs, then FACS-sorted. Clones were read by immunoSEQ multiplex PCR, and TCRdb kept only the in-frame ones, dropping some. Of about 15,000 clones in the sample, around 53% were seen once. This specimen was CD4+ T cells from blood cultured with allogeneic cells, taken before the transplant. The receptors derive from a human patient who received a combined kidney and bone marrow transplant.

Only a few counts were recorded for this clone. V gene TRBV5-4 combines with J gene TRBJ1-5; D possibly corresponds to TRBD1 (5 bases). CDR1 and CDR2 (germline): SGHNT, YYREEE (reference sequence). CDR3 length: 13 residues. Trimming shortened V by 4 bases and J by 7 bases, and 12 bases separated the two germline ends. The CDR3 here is CASSPDKGQPQHF. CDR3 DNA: TGTGCCAGCAGCCCCGATAAGGGGCAGCCCCAGCATTTT.

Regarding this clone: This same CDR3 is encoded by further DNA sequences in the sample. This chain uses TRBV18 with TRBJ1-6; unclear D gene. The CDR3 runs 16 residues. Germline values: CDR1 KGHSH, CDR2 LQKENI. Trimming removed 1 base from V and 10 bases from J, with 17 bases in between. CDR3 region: CASSPRRSQSQSPLHF. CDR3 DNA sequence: TGTGCCAGCTCACCACGTCGGTCGCAATCTCAATCACCCCTCCACTTT.

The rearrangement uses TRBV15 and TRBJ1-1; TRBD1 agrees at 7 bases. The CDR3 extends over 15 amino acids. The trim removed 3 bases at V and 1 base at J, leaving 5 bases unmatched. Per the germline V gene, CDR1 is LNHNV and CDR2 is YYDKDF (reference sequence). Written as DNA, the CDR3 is TGTGCCACCAGCAGCCCCAGACAGGGGAACACTGAAGCTTTCTTT. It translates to CATSSPRQGNTEAFF.

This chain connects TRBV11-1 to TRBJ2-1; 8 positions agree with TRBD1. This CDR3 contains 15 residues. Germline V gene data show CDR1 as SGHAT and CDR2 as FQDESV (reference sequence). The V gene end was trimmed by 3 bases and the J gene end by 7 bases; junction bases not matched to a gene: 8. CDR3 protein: CASSFVGQGYNEQFF. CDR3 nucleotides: TGTGCCAGCAGCTTCGTAGGACAGGGTTATAATGAGCAGTTCTTC.

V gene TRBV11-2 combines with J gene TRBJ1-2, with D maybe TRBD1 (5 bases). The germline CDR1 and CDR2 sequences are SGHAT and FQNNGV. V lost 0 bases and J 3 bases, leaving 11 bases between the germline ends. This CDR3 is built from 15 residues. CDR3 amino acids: CASSLDGRVDYGYTF. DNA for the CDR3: TGTGCCAGCAGCTTAGATGGCAGGGTTGACTATGGCTACACCTTC.

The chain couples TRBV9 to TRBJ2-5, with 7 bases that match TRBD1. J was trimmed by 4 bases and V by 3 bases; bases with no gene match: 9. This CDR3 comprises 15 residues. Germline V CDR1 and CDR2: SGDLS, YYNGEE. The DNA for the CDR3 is TGTGCCAGCAGCGCGGGACAGCCTGGACCAGAGACCCAGTACTTC. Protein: CASSAGQPGPETQYF. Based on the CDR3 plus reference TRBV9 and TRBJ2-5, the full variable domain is DSGVTQTPKHLITATGQRVTLRCSPRSGDLSVYWYQQSLDQGLQFLIQYYNGEERAKGNILERFSAQQFPDLHSELNLSSLELGDSALYFCASSAGQPGPETQYFGPGTRLLVL.

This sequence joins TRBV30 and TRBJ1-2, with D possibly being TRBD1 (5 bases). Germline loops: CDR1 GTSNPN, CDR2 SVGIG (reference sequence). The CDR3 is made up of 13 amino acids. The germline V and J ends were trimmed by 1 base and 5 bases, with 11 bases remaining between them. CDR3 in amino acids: CAWSGGERYGYTF. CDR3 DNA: TGTGCCTGGAGTGGGGGGGAAAGGTATGGCTACACCTTC. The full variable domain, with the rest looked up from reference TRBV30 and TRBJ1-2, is SQTIHQWPATLVQPVGSPLSLECTVEGTSNPNLYWYRQAAGRGLQLLFYSVGIGQISSEVPQNLSASRPQDRQFILSSKKLLLSDSGFYLCAWSGGERYGYTFGSGTRLTVV.

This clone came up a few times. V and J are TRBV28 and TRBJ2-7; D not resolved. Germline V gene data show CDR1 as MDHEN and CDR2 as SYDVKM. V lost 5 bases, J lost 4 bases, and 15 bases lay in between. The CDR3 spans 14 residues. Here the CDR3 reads CASSTPVVSYEQYF. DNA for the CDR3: TGTGCCAGCAGTACCCCGGTGGTTTCTTACGAGCAGTACTTC.

DNA for the CDR3: TGTGCCAGCAGCGCCAGGGGGGAGGGCAATCAGCCCCAGCATTTT. Protein sequence: CASSARGEGNQPQHF. The chain couples TRBV9 to TRBJ1-5, with TRBD1 identical over 7 bases. Germline CDR1 SGDLS, CDR2 YYNGEE. Trimming removed 3 bases from V and 2 bases from J; junction bases left unmatched: 5. The CDR3 sequence is 15 residues long.

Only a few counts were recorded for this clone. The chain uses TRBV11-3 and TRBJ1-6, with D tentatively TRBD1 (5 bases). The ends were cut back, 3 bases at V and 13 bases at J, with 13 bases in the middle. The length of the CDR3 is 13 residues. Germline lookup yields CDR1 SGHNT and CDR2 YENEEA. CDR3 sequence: CASSFVAGGPLHF. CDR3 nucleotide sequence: TGTGCCAGCAGCTTCGTAGCCGGGGGGCCCCTCCACTTT.

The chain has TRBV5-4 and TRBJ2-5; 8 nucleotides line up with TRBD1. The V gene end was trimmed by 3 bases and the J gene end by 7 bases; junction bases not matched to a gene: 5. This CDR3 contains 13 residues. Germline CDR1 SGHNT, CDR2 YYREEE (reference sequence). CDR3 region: CASSSDRGGTQYF. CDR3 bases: TGTGCCAGCAGCTCAGACAGGGGTGGGACCCAGTACTTC.

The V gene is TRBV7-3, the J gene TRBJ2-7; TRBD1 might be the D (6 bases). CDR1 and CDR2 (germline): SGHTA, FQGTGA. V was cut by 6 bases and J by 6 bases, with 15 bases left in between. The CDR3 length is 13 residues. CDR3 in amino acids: CASSQDRPCEQYF. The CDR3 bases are TGTGCCAGCAGTCAGGACAGACCTTGCGAGCAGTACTTC.

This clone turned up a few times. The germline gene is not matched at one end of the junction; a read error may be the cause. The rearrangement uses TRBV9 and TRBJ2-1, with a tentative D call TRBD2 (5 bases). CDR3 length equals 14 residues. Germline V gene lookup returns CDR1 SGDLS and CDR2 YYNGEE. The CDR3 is CASSSVADSRRIVF. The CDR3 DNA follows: TGTGCCAGCAGCTCGGTCGCGGACTCCCGGAGGATCGTCTTC.

The CDR3 bases are TGTGCCAGCAGCTTAGGGGGGCTGCCCCAGCATTTT. Its translation is CASSLGGLPQHF. The chain combines TRBV7-9 with TRBJ1-5, with D possibly matching TRBD1 (6 bases). Trimming took 1 base from V and 9 from J, leaving 7 bases between them. The germline V gene has CDR1 SEHNR and CDR2 FQNEAQ (reference sequence). The CDR3 sequence is 12 residues long.

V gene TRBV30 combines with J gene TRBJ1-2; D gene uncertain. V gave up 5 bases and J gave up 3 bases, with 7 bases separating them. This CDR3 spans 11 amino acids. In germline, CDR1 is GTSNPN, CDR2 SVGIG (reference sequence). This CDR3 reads CAWGSYYGYTF. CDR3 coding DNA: TGTGCCTGGGGGAGTTACTATGGCTACACCTTC.

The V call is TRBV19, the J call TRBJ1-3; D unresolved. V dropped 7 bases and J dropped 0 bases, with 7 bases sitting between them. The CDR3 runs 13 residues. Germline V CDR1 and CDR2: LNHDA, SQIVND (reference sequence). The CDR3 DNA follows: TGTGCCAGTACTAGCAGCTCTGGAAACACCATATATTTT. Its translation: CASTSSSGNTIYF.

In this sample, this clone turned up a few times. DNA for the CDR3: TGTGCCAGCAGCTCATACCGGGAATCTGGCTACACCTTC. Its protein product is CASSSYRESGYTF. The chain links TRBV7-2 to TRBJ1-2; D unclear. Germline-derived CDR1 and CDR2 are SGHTA and FQGNSA. This CDR3 region has 13 residues. Trimming removed 4 bases from V and 7 bases from J, with 13 bases in between.

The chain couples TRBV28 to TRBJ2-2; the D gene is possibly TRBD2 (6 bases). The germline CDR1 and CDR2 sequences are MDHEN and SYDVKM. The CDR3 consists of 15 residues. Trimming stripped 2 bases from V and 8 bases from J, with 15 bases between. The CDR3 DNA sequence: TGTGCCAGCAGTTTAGGAGGGACGCCCCGGGGGGAGCTGTTTTTT. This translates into CASSLGGTPRGELFF.

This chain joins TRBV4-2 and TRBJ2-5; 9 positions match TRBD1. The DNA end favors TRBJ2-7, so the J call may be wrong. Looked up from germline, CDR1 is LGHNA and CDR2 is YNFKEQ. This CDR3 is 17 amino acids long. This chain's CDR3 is CASSQGVLTGGTYEQYF. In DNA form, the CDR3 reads TGTGCCAGCAGCCAAGGTGTATTGACAGGGGGGACCTACGAGCAGTACTTC.

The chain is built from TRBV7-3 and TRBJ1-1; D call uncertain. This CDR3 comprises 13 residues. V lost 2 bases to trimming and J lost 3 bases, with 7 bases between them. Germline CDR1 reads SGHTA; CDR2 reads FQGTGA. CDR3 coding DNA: TGTGCCAGCAGCTTAGCGGGCTACACTGAAGCTTTCTTT. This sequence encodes CASSLAGYTEAFF.

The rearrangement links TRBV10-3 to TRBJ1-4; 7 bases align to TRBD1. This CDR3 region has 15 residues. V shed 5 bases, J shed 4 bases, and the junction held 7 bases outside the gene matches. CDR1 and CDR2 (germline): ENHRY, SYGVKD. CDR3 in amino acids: CAISLEGQNNEKLFF. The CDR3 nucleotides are TGTGCCATCAGTCTGGAGGGACAGAATAATGAAAAACTGTTTTTT.

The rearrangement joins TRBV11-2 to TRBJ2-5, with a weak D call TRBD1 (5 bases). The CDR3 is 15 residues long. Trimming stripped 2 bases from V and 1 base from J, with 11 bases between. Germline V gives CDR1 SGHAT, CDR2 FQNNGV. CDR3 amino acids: CASSLSSGFQETQYF. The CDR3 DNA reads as TGTGCCAGCAGCTTAAGTTCAGGGTTCCAAGAGACCCAGTACTTC.

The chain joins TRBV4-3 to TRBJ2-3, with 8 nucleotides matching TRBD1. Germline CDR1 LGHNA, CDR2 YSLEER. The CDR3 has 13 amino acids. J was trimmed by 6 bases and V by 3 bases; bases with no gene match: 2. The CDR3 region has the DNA TGCGCCAGCAGCCAGAACAGGGGGGATACGCAGTATTTT. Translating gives CASSQNRGDTQYF.

The CDR3 sequence: CASSLGGRMGKLFF. The CDR3 DNA follows: TGTGCCAGCAGCTTAGGGGGGCGAATGGGGAAACTGTTTTTT. This chain links TRBV11-3 with TRBJ1-4; TRBD1 is a possible D gene (6 bases). V lost 1 base and J 11 bases, leaving 14 bases between the germline ends. CDR1 is SGHNT, CDR2 YENEEA, per germline. The CDR3 extends over 14 amino acids.

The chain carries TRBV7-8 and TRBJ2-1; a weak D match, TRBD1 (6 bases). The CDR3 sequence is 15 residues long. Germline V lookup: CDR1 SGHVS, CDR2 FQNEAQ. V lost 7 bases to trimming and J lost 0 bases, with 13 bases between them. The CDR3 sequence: CASIKGVDSYNEQFF. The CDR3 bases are TGTGCCAGCATCAAGGGGGTGGACTCCTACAATGAGCAGTTCTTC.

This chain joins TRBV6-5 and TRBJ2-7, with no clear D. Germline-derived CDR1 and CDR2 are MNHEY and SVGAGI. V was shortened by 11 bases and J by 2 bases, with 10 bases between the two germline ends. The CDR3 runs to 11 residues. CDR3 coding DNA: TGTGCCTGTGGCAGAACCTACGAGCAGTACTTC. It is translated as CACGRTYEQYF.

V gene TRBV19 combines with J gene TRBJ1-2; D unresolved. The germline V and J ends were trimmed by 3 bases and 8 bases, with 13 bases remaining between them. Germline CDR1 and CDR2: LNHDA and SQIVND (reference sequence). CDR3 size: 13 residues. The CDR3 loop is CASSILLTKGYTF. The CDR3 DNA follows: TGTGCCAGTAGTATTTTACTGACTAAGGGCTACACCTTC.

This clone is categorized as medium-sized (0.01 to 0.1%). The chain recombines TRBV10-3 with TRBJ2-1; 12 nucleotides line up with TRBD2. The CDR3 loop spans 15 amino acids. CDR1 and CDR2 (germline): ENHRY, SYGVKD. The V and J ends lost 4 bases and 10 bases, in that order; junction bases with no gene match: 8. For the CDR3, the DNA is TGTGCCATCAGTGGTGGGGCTAGCGGGAGGGGAGAGCAGTTCTTC. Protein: CAISGGASGRGEQFF.